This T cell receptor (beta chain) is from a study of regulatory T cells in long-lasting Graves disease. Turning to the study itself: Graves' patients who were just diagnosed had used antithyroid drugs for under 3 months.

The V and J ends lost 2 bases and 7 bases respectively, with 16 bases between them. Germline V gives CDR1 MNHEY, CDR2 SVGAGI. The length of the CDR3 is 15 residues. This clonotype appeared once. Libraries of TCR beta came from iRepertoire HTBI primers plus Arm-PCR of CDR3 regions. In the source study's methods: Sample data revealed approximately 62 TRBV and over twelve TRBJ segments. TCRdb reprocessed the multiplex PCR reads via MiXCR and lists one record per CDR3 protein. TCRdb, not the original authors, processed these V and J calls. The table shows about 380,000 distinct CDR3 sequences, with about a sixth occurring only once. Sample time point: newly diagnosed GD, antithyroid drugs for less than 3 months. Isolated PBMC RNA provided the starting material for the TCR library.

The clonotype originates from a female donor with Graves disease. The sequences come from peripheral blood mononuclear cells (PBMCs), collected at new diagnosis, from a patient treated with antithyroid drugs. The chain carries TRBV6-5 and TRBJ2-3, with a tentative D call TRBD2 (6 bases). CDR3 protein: CASSYRAGSTNTQYF. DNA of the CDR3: TGTGCCAGCAGTTACCGGGCCGGGAGTACTAATACGCAGTATTTT.